The T cell receptor beta chain described here comes from a study of blood T cell repertoires in COVID-19. Study-wide background: Samples representing acute and convalescent COVID-19 were sourced from the United States, Italy and Spain. PBMCs, B-cell-depleted T cells, or T cells provided the cDNA or gDNA that made up the material.

The CDR3 extends over 14 amino acids. V was pared by 3 bases and J by 3 bases, with 9 bases between. The germline V gene encodes CDR1 SGHRS and CDR2 YFSETQ. In the authors' methods: Estimation of nucleated cell counts relied on the amplification of reference gene primers. Assay: immunoSEQ multiplex PCR; the TCRdb copy retains only in-frame clones and omits some. From that table come the V and J calls and clone size; the DNA was used to work out D and trimming. The table includes around 97,000 clones, around nine tenths detected once. The sequenced sample was peripheral blood. The sequence derives from a human donor in a cohort sampled during active COVID-19. This sequence joins TRBV5-1 and TRBJ2-2, with D possibly being TRBD1 (6 bases). The CDR3 DNA reads as TGCGCCAGCAGCTACAGGGATTACACCGGGGAGCTGTTTTTT. It yields the protein CASSYRDYTGELFF.